This entry lists 10 T cell receptor beta chains sequenced from one sample in a study of human T cells and chemical hapten exposure. Time point indicated: pre-sensitization, week 0. Specified treatment: therapeutic diphenylcyclopropenone sensitization with weekly scalp DPC. TCRdb processed the RACE reads anew with MiXCR; each CDR3 protein has one entry. This table has 190,000 or so distinct CDR3 sequences, around 30% appearing once. The sequencing here drew on whole blood, taken in connection with sensitization to the hapten diphenylcyclopropenone (DPC). The receptors shown here come from a woman aged 25-40 years with alopecia areata. Some clones in this sample may be carry-over from other donors' samples.

The table lists this clonotype with many counts. The chain links TRBV29-1 to TRBJ2-1, with D perhaps matching TRBD1 (5 bases). The CDR3 has 13 amino acids. The V end was cut by 5 bases, the J end by 8 bases, with 16 bases between. CDR1 SQVTM and CDR2 ANQGSEA come from the germline V gene. The CDR3 coding sequence is TGCAGCGTTAAGAGGCAGGGTTTCGATGAGCAGTTCTTC. Translation: CSVKRQGFDEQFF.

This chain joins TRBV30 and TRBJ1-2, with 10 bases that match TRBD1. The CDR3 length is 16 residues. J was trimmed by 8 bases and V by 3 bases; bases with no gene match: 15. CDR1 and CDR2 (germline): GTSNPN, SVGIG (reference sequence). CDR3 in amino acids: CAWSLNSGTGARGYTF. Here the CDR3 DNA reads TGTGCCTGGAGCCTCAATTCCGGGACAGGGGCGCGGGGCTACACCTTC.

The genes are TRBV5-1 and TRBJ2-7; possible D gene TRBD2, 6 bases. V lost 4 bases, J lost 7 bases, and 15 bases lay in between. The germline gives CDR1 SGHRS, CDR2 YFSETQ. The CDR3 extends over 13 amino acids. The CDR3 DNA sequence: TGCGCCAGCAGCATCGGGAGTGCCGATGAGCAGTACTTC. Its translation is CASSIGSADEQYF.

The chain has TRBV5-1 and TRBJ1-1; D might be TRBD1 (5 bases). Trimming stripped 4 bases from V and 1 base from J, with 14 bases between. In germline, CDR1 is SGHRS, CDR2 YFSETQ. There are 15 residues in the CDR3. The CDR3 nucleotides are TGCGCCAGCAGCACGGGGGGATACACGAACACTGAAGCTTTCTTT. This codes for CASSTGGYTNTEAFF.

The V call is TRBV4-3, the J call TRBJ2-2; D might be TRBD2 (5 bases). This CDR3 spans 14 amino acids. CDR1 is LGHNA, CDR2 YSLEER, per germline. Trimming took 1 base from V and 4 from J, leaving 7 bases between them. The CDR3, as DNA: TGCGCCAGCAGCCAAGTGCGGGTCACCGGGGAGCTGTTTTTT. It codes for CASSQVRVTGELFF.

This clonotype was observed a handful of times. This rearrangement joins TRBV25-1 to TRBJ1-6; D may be TRBD1 (6 bases). Trimming cost V 8 bases and J 7 bases, with 18 bases left between them. The V gene's germline CDR1 is MGHDK and CDR2 SYGVNS. The CDR3 spans 15 residues. The CDR3 loop reads CASQDPAGENSPLHF. As DNA, the CDR3 is TGTGCCAGCCAAGATCCCGCAGGGGAGAATTCACCCCTCCACTTT.

Only a few counts were recorded for this clonotype. V gene TRBV10-2 combines with J gene TRBJ2-3, with a tentative D call TRBD2 (6 bases). Looked up from germline, CDR1 is WSHSY and CDR2 is SAAADI. This CDR3 is built from 14 residues. Trimming left V 7 bases short and J 5 bases short, with 16 bases between. CDR3 loop: CASNEGLDRDTQYF. The CDR3 nucleotides are TGCGCCAGCAACGAGGGACTGGATAGAGATACGCAGTATTTT.

This chain connects TRBV5-1 to TRBJ2-1; 8 bases line up with TRBD2. J lost 6 bases, V lost 4 bases, and 9 bases had no gene match. The CDR3 extends over 15 amino acids. CDR1 SGHRS and CDR2 YFSETQ come from the germline V gene. The CDR3 protein is CASSPVRLAGNEQFF. The DNA of the CDR3 is TGCGCCAGCAGCCCGGTAAGGCTAGCGGGCAATGAGCAGTTCTTC.

This clonotype was seen a handful of times. The DNA of the CDR3 is TGTGCCTCTCGCGGCAGGATGAACACTGAAGCTTTCTTT. Translating it yields CASRGRMNTEAFF. The chain uses TRBV10-3 and TRBJ1-1; D ambiguous. Germline-derived CDR1 and CDR2 are ENHRY and SYGVKD. Trimming pared 11 bases from V and 0 bases from J, leaving 13 bases between. CDR3 length: 13 amino acids.

V and J are TRBV28 and TRBJ2-6; no definite D call. Germline CDR1 reads MDHEN; CDR2 reads SYDVKM. Deletions cut 5 bases from V and 0 bases from J, with 14 bases between. The length of the CDR3 is 17 residues. The CDR3 DNA reads as TGTGCCAGCAGTGTACCCCACTCCTCCTCTGGGGCCAACGTCCTGACTTTC. It codes for CASSVPHSSSGANVLTF.